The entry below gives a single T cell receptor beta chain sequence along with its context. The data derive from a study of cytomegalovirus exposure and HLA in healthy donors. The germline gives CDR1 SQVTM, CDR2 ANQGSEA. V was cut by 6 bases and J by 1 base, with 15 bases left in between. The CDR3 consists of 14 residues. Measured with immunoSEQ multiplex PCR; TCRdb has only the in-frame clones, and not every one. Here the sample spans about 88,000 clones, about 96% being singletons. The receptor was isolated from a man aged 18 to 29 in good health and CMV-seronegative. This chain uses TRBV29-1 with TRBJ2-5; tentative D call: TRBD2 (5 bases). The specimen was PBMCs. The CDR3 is CSVEVPGGQETQYF. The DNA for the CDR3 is TGCAGCGTAGAGGTCCCCGGAGGCCAAGAGACCCAGTACTTC.